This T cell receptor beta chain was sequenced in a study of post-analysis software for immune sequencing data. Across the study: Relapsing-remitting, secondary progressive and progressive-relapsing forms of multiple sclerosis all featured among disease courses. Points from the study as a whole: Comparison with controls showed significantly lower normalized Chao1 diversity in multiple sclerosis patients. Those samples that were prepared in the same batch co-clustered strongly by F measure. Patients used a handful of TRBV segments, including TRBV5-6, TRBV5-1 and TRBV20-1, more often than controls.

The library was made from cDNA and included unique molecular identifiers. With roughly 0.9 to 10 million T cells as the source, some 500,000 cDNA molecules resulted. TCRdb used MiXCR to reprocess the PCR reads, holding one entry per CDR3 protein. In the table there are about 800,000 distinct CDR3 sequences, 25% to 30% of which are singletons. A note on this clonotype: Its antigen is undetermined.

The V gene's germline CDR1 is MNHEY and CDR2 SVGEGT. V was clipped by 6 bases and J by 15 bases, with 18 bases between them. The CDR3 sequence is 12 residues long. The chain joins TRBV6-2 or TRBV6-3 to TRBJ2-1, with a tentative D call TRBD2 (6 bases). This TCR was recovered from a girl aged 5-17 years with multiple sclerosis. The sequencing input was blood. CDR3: CASRNGRGVGFF. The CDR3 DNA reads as TGTGCCAGCAGAAACGGACGCGGGGTTGGGTTCTTC.